This TCR beta chain was retrieved from a study of T-cell reconstitution after alpha-beta-depleted transplantation in children (TCRdb year 2016). With respect to the entire study: Using TCR repertoire profiling, the study followed T-cell immune reconstitution in a quantitative way in children after TCRalphabeta/CD19-depleted allogeneic hematopoietic cell transplantation. What the research found in general, with its limitations: The high TCRbeta diversity at day 60 in some patients was ascribed to recipient T cells and intrathymic progenitors that had survived conditioning. Apparently early alphabetaT-cell count recovery about two months after transplant reportedly relied on only several hundred rapidly expanded clones derived from non-depleted graft cells. The frequencies of hyperexpanded clones fell over the following months, and after one year, T-cell counts and TCRbeta diversity were mostly attributed to newly produced T cells.

After removal of 3 bases from V and 5 bases from J, the junction retains 7 bases not matched to a gene. For CDR1 and CDR2, the germline V gene lists MGHRA and YSYEKL. Spanning cysteine to phenylalanine, the CDR3 consists of 16 amino acids. Only the CDR3 DNA is retained, 48 bases long and in frame from the first base. Receptor libraries were prepared by PCR. The sequencing machine was an Illumina HiSeq 2500. TCR library preparation used molecular barcoding, with unique molecular identifiers applied to normalize quantification of the TCRbeta repertoire. In TCRdb, the public reads were trimmed at Q25 with fastp and aligned with MiXCR, with productive beta chains retained. Merged by CDR3 protein, the rows form single entries marked with the most common genes and DNA. The sample table contains 450,000 to 600,000 distinct CDR3 sequences; only one count was recorded for over 9.5% of them. The ten largest make up 2% of the sample.

The sample's treatment or condition, from its label and the paper: allogeneic hematopoietic cell transplantation with graft depleted of TCRalphabeta T cells and CD19 B cells. Transplant recipients were children who received TCRalphabeta/CD19-depleted allogeneic hematopoietic cell grafts. This clonotype has a count of ten or more. The target of this receptor is not known. Within one base of it there is no much larger clone, and no base qualities were kept. The specimen was PBMCs, collected before TCRalphabeta/CD19-depleted stem cell transplant. The clonotype was recovered from a child under 10 years old with inherited bone marrow failure, due to receive a stem cell transplant. Here the chain combines TRBV4-1 and TRBJ2-5, with 12 bases aligning to TRBD1. Read as DNA, the sequence is TGCGCCAGCAGCCATCCGGGACAGGGGGCGCGGGAGACCCAGTACTTC. It is translated as CASSHPGQGARETQYF.